These 30 T cell receptor beta chains came from one sample sequenced in a study of cytotoxic CD8 clonotypes in ibrutinib-treated CLL. Repertoires were generated with immunoSEQ multiplex PCR, while TCRdb's copy carries only in-frame clones and drops some. The sample records 110,000 to 150,000 clones, more than 85% being singletons. The specimen was PBMCs, collected after 12 months of ibrutinib treatment. The receptors come from a human donor with chronic lymphocytic leukemia.

The rearrangement joins TRBV29-1 to TRBJ2-5, with TRBD2 matching 7 bases. Germline values: CDR1 SQVTM, CDR2 ANQGSEA. Trimming removed 0 bases from V and 10 bases from J; junction bases left unmatched: 5. This CDR3 contains 12 residues. The DNA of the CDR3 is TGCAGCGTTGAAGAACTGCGGGGGTACCAGTACTTC. It translates to CSVEELRGYQYF.

The V call is TRBV30, the J call TRBJ2-5; tentatively, D is TRBD1 or TRBD2 (5 bases each). Between the trimmed V and J ends, which lost 3 bases and 8 bases, there was a span of 10 bases. CDR1 and CDR2 from the germline V gene are GTSNPN and SVGIG (reference sequence). The CDR3 is 11 residues long. The CDR3 region has the DNA TGTGCCTGGAGATCACGGGACACCCAGTACTTC. This gives the protein CAWRSRDTQYF. Based on the CDR3 plus reference TRBV30 and TRBJ2-5, the full variable domain is SQTIHQWPATLVQPVGSPLSLECTVEGTSNPNLYWYRQAAGRGLQLLFYSVGIGQISSEVPQNLSASRPQDRQFILSSKKLLLSDSGFYLCAWRSRDTQYFGPGTRLLVL.

The chain recombines TRBV19 with TRBJ1-3, with D possibly TRBD1 on 5 matching bases. Germline V gene lookup returns CDR1 LNHDA and CDR2 SQIVND (reference sequence). Trimming left V 3 bases short and J 2 bases short, with 17 bases between. This CDR3 spans 17 amino acids. The CDR3 sequence: CASSMHGGDVAGNTIYF. CDR3 in DNA: TGTGCCAGTAGTATGCACGGGGGGGATGTTGCTGGAAACACCATATATTTT.

This clone was counted once. V gene TRBV18 combines with J gene TRBJ2-3; TRBD1 aligns across 8 bases. V shed 0 bases and J 2 bases; nucleotides not matched to a gene: 10. Germline values: CDR1 KGHSH, CDR2 LQKENI. The CDR3 has 18 amino acids. The CDR3 nucleotides are TGTGCCAGCTCACCACCGAGACAGGGGTACGAATTCACAGATACGCAGTATTTT. The encoded protein is CASSPPRQGYEFTDTQYF.

This sequence joins TRBV19 and TRBJ2-5, with D perhaps matching TRBD2 (5 bases). Germline loops: CDR1 LNHDA, CDR2 SQIVND (reference sequence). The CDR3 has 19 residues. V was trimmed by 0 bases and J by 2 bases, leaving 22 bases between them. The chain's CDR3 is CASSIDGPEGGGGQETQYF. In DNA, the CDR3 is TGTGCCAGTAGTATAGATGGCCCTGAGGGCGGAGGCGGGCAAGAGACCCAGTACTTC.

This chain joins TRBV19 and TRBJ1-1, with D unresolved. The germline CDR1 and CDR2 sequences are LNHDA and SQIVND (reference sequence). There are 13 residues in the CDR3. Trimming cost V 7 bases and J 0 bases, with 9 bases left between them. The chain's CDR3 is CASNAHVNTEAFF. CDR3 nucleotide sequence: TGTGCCAGTAATGCACACGTGAACACTGAAGCTTTCTTT.

The gene calls are TRBV27 and TRBJ2-3; TRBD2 agrees at 14 bases. Germline V gene lookup returns CDR1 MNHEY and CDR2 SMNVEV (reference sequence). This CDR3 is built from 16 residues. Trimming at V came to 5 bases and at J to 5 bases, leaving 6 bases not matched to a gene. The CDR3 is CASSPWTSGRIDTQYF. DNA for the CDR3: TGTGCCAGCAGTCCCTGGACTAGCGGGAGGATAGATACGCAGTATTTT.

This clone appeared once. The genes are TRBV14 and TRBJ1-5; TRBD1 matches at 7 bases. Trimming cost V 2 bases and J 12 bases; bases outside gene matches: 7. The CDR3 runs to 13 residues. Germline V gene data show CDR1 as SGHDN and CDR2 as FVKESK. The CDR3 bases are TGTGCCAGCAGCCAATACCAAGGACAGGACCAGCATTTT. Protein sequence: CASSQYQGQDQHF.

The gene calls are TRBV9 and TRBJ1-2, with D perhaps TRBD1 (5 bases). V was pared by 0 bases and J by 5 bases, with 14 bases between. This CDR3 spans 15 amino acids. CDR1 and CDR2 from the germline V gene are SGDLS and YYNGEE. The CDR3 DNA reads as TGTGCCAGCAGCGTAGATGGGGCGGCGGGGTATGGCTACACCTTC. Its translation: CASSVDGAAGYGYTF.

This chain uses TRBV7-9 with TRBJ1-1; D gene uncertain. V lost 1 base, J lost 0 bases, and 6 bases lay in between. This CDR3 region has 14 residues. CDR1 and CDR2 from the germline V gene are SEHNR and FQNEAQ (reference sequence). The CDR3 DNA sequence: TGTGCCAGCAGCTTAGAGGTCCTGAACACTGAAGCTTTCTTT. Translating gives CASSLEVLNTEAFF.

The chain is built from TRBV9 and TRBJ2-1; D is unresolved. Deletions cut 0 bases from V and 6 bases from J, with 22 bases between. The germline gives CDR1 SGDLS, CDR2 YYNGEE. This CDR3 contains 18 residues. DNA for the CDR3: TGTGCCAGCAGCGTAGGGTGGGCGGAAACTCTGGGTCGCAATGAGCAGTTCTTC. Its translation is CASSVGWAETLGRNEQFF.

The chain joins TRBV15 to TRBJ1-5; D might be TRBD1 (6 bases). The V and J ends lost 0 bases and 4 bases respectively, with 13 bases between them. Germline CDR1 and CDR2: LNHNV and YYDKDF (reference sequence). The CDR3 has 16 amino acids. The CDR3, as DNA: TGTGCCACCAGCAGAGAATACTCAGGGGTGAATCAGCCCCAGCATTTT. The encoded protein is CATSREYSGVNQPQHF.

DNA of the CDR3: TGCGCCAGCAGCTCCAATAGCGGGAGGGCCACAGATACGCAGTATTTT. This translates into CASSSNSGRATDTQYF. The chain combines TRBV5-1 with TRBJ2-3; 11 positions agree with TRBD2. This CDR3 has 16 amino acids. Germline V gives CDR1 SGHRS, CDR2 YFSETQ. The J segment lost 2 bases and the V segment lost 3 bases, leaving 5 bases of the junction unmatched.

The V gene is TRBV11-2, the J gene TRBJ2-3; 8 bases match TRBD2. J lost 7 bases, V lost 2 bases, and 20 bases had no gene match. The CDR3 spans 19 residues. Germline V gene sequence: CDR1 SGHAT, CDR2 FQNNGV. The CDR3, as DNA: TGTGCCAGCAGCTTACGAGGCCCCGAGGGAGCGGGAGCAGTAAATACGCAGTATTTT. Translating it yields CASSLRGPEGAGAVNTQYF.

This chain links TRBV6-6 with TRBJ2-2; 7 bases are shared with TRBD1. Looked up from germline, CDR1 is MNHNY and CDR2 is SVGAGI (reference sequence). The length of the CDR3 is 13 residues. The DNA of the CDR3 is TGTGGGGTGACAGGGCTTAACACCGGGGAGCTGTTTTTT. Translation: CGVTGLNTGELFF.

This clone appeared a single time. J is TRBJ1-4 and V is TRBV2, with TRBD1 matching 7 bases. CDR1 is SNHLY and CDR2 is FYNNEI in the germline V gene. The length of the CDR3 is 15 residues. V was pared by 7 bases and J by 3 bases, with 8 bases of the junction left unmatched. The CDR3 sequence: CASKNAQGSNEKLFF. The CDR3 bases are TGTGCCAGCAAAAACGCACAGGGGTCTAATGAAAAACTGTTTTTT.

This clone has a single count. J is TRBJ2-3 and V is TRBV6-4; D gene ambiguous. The germline gives CDR1 MRHNA, CDR2 SNTAGT. The CDR3 has 12 residues. Trimming removed 6 bases from V and 4 bases from J, with 8 bases in between. For the CDR3, the DNA is TGTGCCAGCAGCGAACCGGCAGATACGCAGTATTTT. Translation gives CASSEPADTQYF.

The rearrangement uses TRBV14 and TRBJ2-5; weak D call: TRBD2 (5 bases). V lost 2 bases and J 5 bases, leaving 18 bases between the germline ends. This CDR3 region has 16 residues. Germline assignment: CDR1 SGHDN and CDR2 FVKESK. CDR3 nucleotide sequence: TGTGCCAGCAGCCAAACTCCGAGAGGGATCGGGGAGACCCAGTACTTC. This translates into CASSQTPRGIGETQYF.

The rearrangement links TRBV19 to TRBJ2-1, with TRBD2 identical over 9 bases. The CDR3 is made up of 13 amino acids. CDR1 is LNHDA and CDR2 is SQIVND in the germline V gene (reference sequence). J lost 7 bases, V lost 6 bases, and 4 bases had no gene match. For the CDR3, the DNA is TGTGCCAGTAGCGGACTAGCGCTAAATGAGCAGTTCTTC. This sequence encodes CASSGLALNEQFF.

The CDR3 sequence: CATSRALNRDTQYF. CDR3 nucleotides: TGTGCCACCAGCAGAGCCCTTAATAGAGATACGCAGTATTTT. This chain joins TRBV15 and TRBJ2-3; unclear D gene. The CDR3 consists of 14 residues. Deletions cut 1 base from V and 5 bases from J, with 10 bases between. The V gene's germline CDR1 is LNHNV and CDR2 YYDKDF (reference sequence).

J is TRBJ2-3 and V is TRBV7-2, with 7 bases fitting TRBD1. Germline CDR1 SGHTA, CDR2 FQGNSA. J was trimmed by 1 base and V by 3 bases; bases with no gene match: 7. The CDR3 extends over 16 amino acids. For the CDR3, the DNA is TGTGCCAGCAGCTTTCTCAGCACAGGGGGCACAGATACGCAGTATTTT. As protein: CASSFLSTGGTDTQYF.

A single count supports this clone. The chain recombines TRBV11-3 with TRBJ2-2; D gene ambiguous. The V gene's germline CDR1 is SGHNT and CDR2 YENEEA. Trimming shortened V by 0 bases and J by 1 base, and 6 bases separated the two germline ends. The CDR3 has 15 amino acids. CDR3 in amino acids: CASSLEGKNTGELFF. CDR3 in DNA: TGTGCCAGCAGCTTAGAGGGCAAGAACACCGGGGAGCTGTTTTTT.

The chain carries TRBV28 and TRBJ2-1; TRBD2 matches at 12 bases. V lost 4 bases, J lost 5 bases, and 3 bases stayed unmatched. This CDR3 spans 15 amino acids. Per germline, CDR1 MDHEN and CDR2 SYDVKM. The CDR3 DNA reads as TGTGCCAGCAGTTGGACTAGCGGGATGAACAATGAGCAGTTCTTC. It encodes CASSWTSGMNNEQFF. Full variable domain (missing parts from reference TRBV28 and TRBJ2-1): DVKVTQSSRYLVKRTGEKVFLECVQDMDHENMFWYRQDPGLGLRLIYFSYDVKMKEKGDIPEGYSVSREKKERFSLILESASTNQTSMYLCASSWTSGMNNEQFFGPGTRLTVL.

The chain links TRBV7-2 to TRBJ1-1; tentative D call: TRBD1 (6 bases). V was cut by 5 bases and J by 1 base, with 14 bases left in between. CDR3 length: 15 amino acids. Germline CDR1 and CDR2: SGHTA and FQGNSA. CDR3 DNA: TGTGCCAGCAGCAGAAACAGGGATAGGAACACTGAAGCTTTCTTT. Its translation is CASSRNRDRNTEAFF.

This chain uses TRBV19 with TRBJ2-1; no firm D call. Germline loops: CDR1 LNHDA, CDR2 SQIVND (reference sequence). The V end was cut by 6 bases, the J end by 3 bases, with 9 bases between. This CDR3 has 13 residues. Here the CDR3 DNA reads TGTGCCAGTAGCCCCCCCGTCTACAATGAGCAGTTCTTC. Translating it yields CASSPPVYNEQFF.

Worth noting for this clone: The conserved closing phenylalanine or tryptophan is absent in this CDR3, likely reflecting a read error. The DNA is left out, because the CDR3 cannot be placed on it with certainty; the CDR3 is given as TCRdb lists it. The chain employs TRBV2 and TRBJ2-7; the tabulated D call, TRBD2, remains unverified against the DNA. The CDR3 comprises 8 residues, both ends counted. CDR1 and CDR2 from the germline V gene are SNHLY and FYNNEI. The CDR3 loop reads CASRNRVG.

V gene TRBV18 combines with J gene TRBJ2-5; D gene unclear. With 3 bases removed from V and 7 bases from J, the gap between germline ends came to 18 bases. The CDR3 runs to 15 residues. Looked up from germline, CDR1 is KGHSH and CDR2 is LQKENI. This CDR3 reads CASSPWDPALATQYF. The CDR3, as DNA: TGTGCCAGCTCACCTTGGGATCCGGCCCTGGCGACCCAGTACTTC. The variable domain in full, with the rest retrieved from reference TRBV18 and TRBJ2-5, is NAGVMQNPRHLVRRRGQEARLRCSPMKGHSHVYWYRQLPEEGLKFMVYLQKENIIDESGMPKERFSAEFPKEGPSILRIQQVVRGDSAAYFCASSPWDPALATQYFGPGTRLLVL.

This chain joins TRBV27 and TRBJ2-2; a weak D match, TRBD2 (5 bases). The CDR3 loop spans 16 amino acids. V lost 8 bases to trimming and J lost 1 base, with 17 bases between them. The germline CDR1 and CDR2 sequences are MNHEY and SMNVEV (reference sequence). This chain's CDR3 is CASGRTRVGNTGELFF. The CDR3 DNA reads as TGTGCCAGCGGACGAACGCGGGTGGGGAACACCGGGGAGCTGTTTTTT.

In this sample, this clone turned up once. The chain links TRBV9 to TRBJ2-7, with D unresolved. CDR1 and CDR2 from the germline V gene are SGDLS and YYNGEE. The CDR3 spans 15 residues. Trimming took off 0 bases at V and 0 bases at J, with 10 bases between the two ends. For the CDR3, the DNA is TGTGCCAGCAGCGTAGCGAGCGCGAGCTCCTACGAGCAGTACTTC. Protein product: CASSVASASSYEQYF.

This clone was observed a single time. The rearrangement uses TRBV2 and TRBJ2-3; 10 positions match TRBD2. The CDR3 loop spans 15 amino acids. V was clipped by 8 bases and J by 5 bases; unmatched bases: 10. The germline CDR1 and CDR2 sequences are SNHLY and FYNNEI. The CDR3 reads CASGLLAGVIDTQYF. The CDR3 region has the DNA TGTGCCAGCGGACTTCTAGCGGGAGTAATAGATACGCAGTATTTT.